A selection of T cell receptor beta chains follows, all from one sample in a study of T-cell reconstitution after alpha-beta-depleted transplantation in children. One entry per CDR3 protein results from TCRdb running MiXCR on the PCR reads. The table has 490,000 or so distinct CDR3 sequences, roughly an eighth seen once. The source was PBMCs from the stem cell graft donor, collected from the stem cell graft. Receptor source: a human donor who donated a stem cell graft to a child with combined immunodeficiency. Both conserved end residues are part of each CDR3. D genes are given only for firm matches. A clone size is listed for some rows: how often the clone was seen (once, few, many), or a class if it is expanded.

few	.	TRBJ2-1	TRBV12-5	TGTGCTAGTGATGCCGGACGGGGCTCCTACAATGAGCAGTTCTTC	CASDAGRGSYNEQFF
few	.	TRBJ1-2	TRBV18	TGTGCCAGCTCACCCGGACCGAGCTATGGCTACACCTTC	CASSPGPSYGYTF
.	.	TRBJ2-7	TRBV12-3/TRBV12-4	TGTGCCAGAAGTTTAAGTCTCGCAGGGGCCTACGAGCAGTACTTC	CARSLSLAGAYEQYF
.	.	TRBJ1-3	TRBV27	TGTGCCAGCAAAGCCTCTCTGGGAAACACCATATATTTT	CASKASLGNTIYF
.	.	TRBJ2-6	TRBV7-2	TGTGCCAGCAGCTTAGCCCCGGGGGCCTACTCTGGGGCCAACGTCCTGACTTTC	CASSLAPGAYSGANVLTF
many	.	TRBJ2-3	TRBV12-3/TRBV12-4	TGTGCCAGCAGTCCGACTGGGGGAATGAAGGACCTTACGCAGTATTTT	CASSPTGGMKDLTQYF
many	.	TRBJ2-3	TRBV4-3	TGCGCCAGCAGCCAAGGGTGGGGCAGCACAGATACGCAGTATTTT	CASSQGWGSTDTQYF
few	TRBD1	TRBJ1-2	TRBV7-2	TGTGCCAGCAGCCCAGGGGACAGACCTCTCTATGGCTACACCTTC	CASSPGDRPLYGYTF
many	.	TRBJ2-1	TRBV29-1	TGCAGCACCCGACCTGCTGCTGAGCAGTTCTTC	CSTRPAAEQFF
many	.	TRBJ2-7	TRBV5-1	TGCGCCAGCAGCTTGGACATCCGAAGGGACGAGCAGTACTTC	CASSLDIRRDEQYF
.	TRBD1	TRBJ2-3	TRBV15	TGTGCCACCAAGTTGGACAGGTTTGGGGATACGCAGTATTTT	CATKLDRFGDTQYF
few	TRBD1	TRBJ2-2	TRBV7-9	TGTGCCAGCAGCTGGGACAGGGTTGCCACCGGGGAGCTGTTTTTT	CASSWDRVATGELFF
many	.	TRBJ2-5	TRBV5-6	TGTGCCAGCAGCATGGACAGGCGGGGGCAAGAGACCCAGTACTTC	CASSMDRRGQETQYF
many	TRBD2	TRBJ2-1	TRBV29-1	TGCAGCGTTGGGGGGGAGGGCCGTGAGCAGTTCTTC	CSVGGEGREQFF
many	TRBD2	TRBJ2-1	TRBV27	TGTGCCAGCAGTTTAAAGGCTAGCGGGGGGAATGAGCAGTTCTTC	CASSLKASGGNEQFF
.	.	TRBJ2-7	TRBV30	TGTGCCTGGAGTGGATCTGGGGAGCAGTACTTC	CAWSGSGEQYF
few	TRBD2	TRBJ2-2	TRBV20-1	TGCAGTGCTAGATCGGGACTAGCGGGATCCGGCGGGGAGCTGTTTTTT	CSARSGLAGSGGELFF
few	TRBD2	TRBJ2-7	TRBV28	TGTGCCAGCAGTTCCACGGGAGCGGGAGAGCAGTACTTC	CASSSTGAGEQYF
.	.	TRBJ2-1	TRBV11-2	TGTGCCAGCAGCTTAGAGAACGGGGGAGTCCCCTACAATGAGCAGTTCTTC	CASSLENGGVPYNEQFF
.	.	TRBJ1-5	TRBV6-1	TGTGCCAGCAGTGGCCTCCAGGGTAATCAGCCCCAGCATTTT	CASSGLQGNQPQHF
many	.	TRBJ2-1	TRBV29-1	TGCAGCGTTGAAGGATGGTCAGGGCCCAACAATGAGCAGTTCTTC	CSVEGWSGPNNEQFF
many	.	TRBJ2-7	TRBV12-3/TRBV12-4	TGTGCCAGCAGTTTTCAGGGTCGCAAATACGAGCAGTACTTC	CASSFQGRKYEQYF
.	TRBD1	TRBJ1-1	TRBV4-3	TGCGCCAGCAGCCAAGGGGGACAGGGGGACACTGAAGCTTTCTTT	CASSQGGQGDTEAFF
.	TRBD1	TRBJ2-1	TRBV12-5	TGTGCTAGTGGACCCTCACAGGGGAATGAGCAGTTCTTC	CASGPSQGNEQFF
few	.	TRBJ2-7	TRBV6-5	TGTGCCAGCAGTTACCCGCCGGGACAACGACCTTACGAGCAGTACTTC	CASSYPPGQRPYEQYF
few	.	TRBJ1-1	TRBV15	TGTGCCACCAGCAGAGTAGGGCGGACTGAAGCTTTCTTT	CATSRVGRTEAFF
many	TRBD1	TRBJ2-1	TRBV29-1	TGCAGCGTGTCGGGACAGGGGAACAATGAGCAGTTCTTC	CSVSGQGNNEQFF
many	TRBD2	TRBJ2-2	TRBV9	TGTGCCAGCAGCCCATTACTAGCGAGCACCGGGGAGCTGTTTTTT	CASSPLLASTGELFF
.	.	TRBJ2-3	TRBV7-7	TGTGCCAGCAGCTTAACCCCGTGGACGGGGGATACGCAGTATTTT	CASSLTPWTGDTQYF
.	TRBD1	TRBJ2-5	TRBV29-1	TGCAGCGTTGGGACAGGGGGTAGCGAGACCCAGTACTTC	CSVGTGGSETQYF
.	TRBD2	TRBJ2-7	TRBV6-2/TRBV6-3	TGTGCCAGCAGTCGCCGGAGCGGGGGGGCCTACGAGCAGTACTTC	CASSRRSGGAYEQYF
.	.	TRBJ2-7	TRBV19	TGTGCCAGTAGTATAGGCCAGACAGGATCGAGCTCCTACGAGCAGTACTTC	CASSIGQTGSSSYEQYF